Below, 25 T cell receptor beta chains from the same sample are listed, as sequenced in a study of graft-versus-host responses after intestinal transplantation. These receptors have no known antigen. Repertoires were generated with immunoSEQ multiplex PCR, while TCRdb's copy carries only in-frame clones and drops some. The table records about 94,000 clones, around 90% of them present only once. The specimen comprised unstimulated CD8+ T cells sorted from spleen or lymph node cells, sampled before intestinal transplant. The receptors shown here come from a human donor who received an intestinal transplant.

This clone was recorded only once. The chain links TRBV5-6 to TRBJ2-7, with TRBD1 identical over 10 bases. Germline lookup yields CDR1 SGHDT and CDR2 YYEEEE. The CDR3 has 16 amino acids. V dropped 4 bases and J dropped 3; count of bases not matched to a gene: 10. In DNA, the CDR3 is TGTGCCAGCAGCCCCCTGAGACAGGGGGCTTACTACGAGCAGTACTTC. Protein sequence: CASSPLRQGAYYEQYF.

This clone was seen just once. This rearrangement joins TRBV27 to TRBJ2-1; tentative D call: TRBD1 (5 bases). V was cut by 5 bases and J by 2 bases, with 13 bases left in between. The CDR3 consists of 15 residues. Germline CDR1 MNHEY, CDR2 SMNVEV (reference sequence). CDR3 in amino acids: CASSPSPGPYNEQFF. CDR3 sequence (DNA): TGTGCCAGCAGTCCCAGTCCAGGGCCCTACAATGAGCAGTTCTTC.

The J gene is TRBJ1-1, the V gene TRBV27, with a tentative D call TRBD1 (6 bases). Germline lookup yields CDR1 MNHEY and CDR2 SMNVEV (reference sequence). This CDR3 spans 15 amino acids. Trimming pared 3 bases from V and 2 bases from J, leaving 13 bases between. CDR3 in DNA: TGTGCCAGCAGTTTGCTCGGACAGTTTAACACTGAAGCTTTCTTT. This sequence encodes CASSLLGQFNTEAFF.

The count of this clone is one. V is TRBV7-9 and J is TRBJ2-3; D is unresolved. This CDR3 comprises 16 residues. The germline V and J ends were trimmed by 4 bases and 0 bases, with 14 bases remaining between them. The germline V gene encodes CDR1 SEHNR and CDR2 FQNEAQ (reference sequence). The CDR3: CASSYFTTSSTDTQYF. DNA of the CDR3: TGTGCCAGCAGCTACTTCACTACTTCTAGCACAGATACGCAGTATTTT.

V usage is TRBV5-6 and J usage is TRBJ2-3; 9 positions agree with TRBD2. The CDR3 consists of 15 residues. Per germline, CDR1 SGHDT and CDR2 YYEEEE. With V trimmed by 1 base and J by 6 bases, 6 bases remained unmatched. CDR3 sequence: CASSLSGGTPDTQYF. The DNA of the CDR3 is TGTGCCAGCAGCTTGAGCGGGGGGACCCCGGATACGCAGTATTTT.

The rearrangement uses TRBV2 and TRBJ2-1, with TRBD2 as a possible D gene (5 bases). V was trimmed by 11 bases and J by 0 bases, leaving 11 bases between them. Looked up from germline, CDR1 is SNHLY and CDR2 is FYNNEI. This CDR3 comprises 13 residues. The CDR3 sequence is CAGGQISYNEQFF. As DNA, the CDR3 is TGTGCCGGAGGTCAGATCTCCTACAATGAGCAGTTCTTC.

The chain combines TRBV7-9 with TRBJ2-5; 14 bases align to TRBD2. The CDR3 contains 15 residues. V was clipped by 7 bases and J by 5 bases; unmatched bases: 6. Per the germline V gene, CDR1 is SEHNR and CDR2 is FQNEAQ (reference sequence). The CDR3 nucleotides are TGTGCCAGCAACGGACTAGCGGGAGGAGAGGAGACCCAGTACTTC. Amino acid sequence: CASNGLAGGEETQYF.

A few counts support this clone. The V gene is TRBV6-5, the J gene TRBJ2-2; D is ambiguous. CDR1 is MNHEY and CDR2 is SVGAGI in the germline V gene. Trimming pared 0 bases from V and 2 bases from J, leaving 4 bases between. The CDR3 loop spans 14 amino acids. The CDR3 nucleotides read TGTGCCAGCAGTTACTCGACAAACACCGGGGAGCTGTTTTTT. Residues: CASSYSTNTGELFF.

In its sample, this clone was seen once. The chain employs TRBV6-5 and TRBJ2-1, with 14 nucleotides matching TRBD2. CDR1 is MNHEY and CDR2 is SVGAGI in the germline V gene. V lost 9 bases and J lost 6; bases outside the gene matches: 7. There are 15 residues in the CDR3. DNA of the CDR3: TGTGCCAGTAGACTAGCGGGAGGGCCTATCAATGAGCAGTTCTTC. This encodes CASRLAGGPINEQFF.

The V gene is TRBV4-2, the J gene TRBJ2-7; 9 bases align to TRBD2. The CDR3 has 15 residues. Germline-derived CDR1 and CDR2 are LGHNA and YNFKEQ. Losses at the gene ends were 2 bases for V and 2 bases for J; bases not matched to a gene: 4. CDR3 nucleotide sequence: TGTGCCAGCAGCCAAAATCTAGCGGGACCCTACGAGCAGTACTTC. Amino acids: CASSQNLAGPYEQYF.

J is TRBJ2-2 and V is TRBV5-6, with 11 bases fitting TRBD2. Losses at the gene ends were 4 bases for V and 4 bases for J; bases not matched to a gene: 6. The V gene's germline CDR1 is SGHDT and CDR2 YYEEEE. The CDR3 has 16 amino acids. The DNA for the CDR3 is TGTGCCAGCAGCCTTCTAGCGGGGGGCGCCACCGGGGAGCTGTTTTTT. It is translated as CASSLLAGGATGELFF.

The CDR3 is CASNLQGQPNEKLFF. CDR3 in DNA: TGTGCCAGCAACCTACAGGGCCAGCCGAATGAAAAACTGTTTTTT. The rearrangement joins TRBV9 to TRBJ1-4, with D perhaps TRBD1 (6 bases). Germline CDR1 SGDLS, CDR2 YYNGEE. V was cut by 6 bases and J by 5 bases, with 17 bases left in between. This CDR3 has 15 residues.

J is TRBJ2-7 and V is TRBV27; D gene ambiguous. This CDR3 has 14 residues. CDR1 and CDR2 (germline): MNHEY, SMNVEV (reference sequence). V lost 4 bases, J lost 0 bases, and 10 bases lay in between. Here the CDR3 DNA reads TGTGCCAGCAGTTCGGGTTCTCTCTCCTACGAGCAGTACTTC. Its protein is CASSSGSLSYEQYF.

This rearrangement joins TRBV9 to TRBJ2-5, with unresolved D. Germline assignment: CDR1 SGDLS and CDR2 YYNGEE. Trimming shortened V by 0 bases and J by 3 bases, and 12 bases separated the two germline ends. CDR3 length: 15 residues. The CDR3, as DNA: TGTGCCAGCAGCGTAGACGGAGCCCCCGAAGAGACCCAGTACTTC. It encodes CASSVDGAPEETQYF.

This chain uses TRBV7-6 with TRBJ2-3; D not certain. Germline CDR1 SGHVS, CDR2 FNYEAQ. CDR3 length: 14 residues. V was clipped by 5 bases and J by 4 bases, with 13 bases between them. CDR3 loop: CASSMRLSPDTQYF. The CDR3 region has the DNA TGTGCCAGCAGCATGCGTCTTAGCCCAGATACGCAGTATTTT.

For this clone: Distinct nucleotide sequences in the sample also encode this CDR3. This rearrangement joins TRBV5-1 to TRBJ2-1, with D possibly matching TRBD1 (5 bases). The CDR3 contains 16 residues. Trimming left V 1 base short and J 0 bases short, with 11 bases between. CDR1 is SGHRS and CDR2 is YFSETQ in the germline V gene. In DNA form, the CDR3 reads TGCGCCAGCAGCTTGTCCGGACAACCCTCCTACAATGAGCAGTTCTTC. Its translation is CASSLSGQPSYNEQFF.

The chain is built from TRBV10-2 and TRBJ2-7; the D is unclear. V was shortened by 0 bases and J by 3 bases, with 9 bases between the two germline ends. The germline V gene has CDR1 WSHSY and CDR2 SAAADI. This CDR3 comprises 14 residues. This CDR3 is CASSESRVVYEQYF. DNA for the CDR3: TGCGCCAGCAGTGAGTCCCGGGTCGTCTACGAGCAGTACTTC.

The chain employs TRBV9 and TRBJ2-7; 11 bases map to TRBD2. Germline-derived CDR1 and CDR2 are SGDLS and YYNGEE. The junction had 2 bases not matched to a gene; V was cut back by 3 bases and J by 3 bases. The CDR3 sequence is 14 residues long. For the CDR3, the DNA is TGTGCCAGCAGCGCCGGGACTAGCGGCTACGAGCAGTACTTC. This gives the protein CASSAGTSGYEQYF.

V usage is TRBV5-6 and J usage is TRBJ1-1; a weak D match, TRBD1 (6 bases). The V end lost 0 bases, the J end lost 3 bases, and 18 bases lay between the germline ends. There are 17 residues in the CDR3. CDR1 and CDR2 (germline): SGHDT, YYEEEE. CDR3 nucleotides: TGTGCCAGCAGCTTGGGGGAAGGTTCAGGGGCGGACACTGAAGCTTTCTTT. Translating gives CASSLGEGSGADTEAFF.

This clone was observed a single time. The rearrangement links TRBV5-4 to TRBJ1-1, with a tentative D call TRBD1 (6 bases). Per germline, CDR1 SGHNT and CDR2 YYREEE (reference sequence). The CDR3 loop spans 13 amino acids. V lost 3 bases and J lost 6, with 12 bases in between. The CDR3 loop reads CASSYQGTPEAFF. The CDR3 bases are TGTGCCAGCAGCTATCAGGGGACGCCTGAAGCTTTCTTT.

The chain uses TRBV19 and TRBJ2-7; perhaps TRBD1 as D (5 bases). V was shortened by 3 bases and J by 0 bases, with 12 bases between the two germline ends. Germline V gene lookup returns CDR1 LNHDA and CDR2 SQIVND (reference sequence). The CDR3 is 15 residues long. The chain's CDR3 is CASSMTVGGSYEQYF. Written as DNA, the CDR3 is TGTGCCAGTAGTATGACAGTTGGCGGCTCCTACGAGCAGTACTTC. Supplemented by reference TRBV19 and TRBJ2-7, the full variable domain reads DGGITQSPKYLFRKEGQNVTLSCEQNLNHDAMYWYRQDPGQGLRLIYYSQIVNDFQKGDIAEGYSVSREKKESFPLTVTSAQKNPTAFYLCASSMTVGGSYEQYFGPGTRLTVT.

The chain carries TRBV27 and TRBJ2-5; D might be TRBD2 (6 bases). This CDR3 comprises 14 residues. The V end was cut by 6 bases, the J end by 5 bases, with 16 bases between. CDR1 is MNHEY, CDR2 SMNVEV, per germline (reference sequence). CDR3 in DNA: TGTGCCAGCAGCCCTGGGGGGTCGGAGGAGACCCAGTACTTC. This codes for CASSPGGSEETQYF.

This chain uses TRBV29-1 with TRBJ2-7; 11 bases fit TRBD2. With 5 bases clipped from V and 5 bases from J, the junction kept 5 bases outside the gene matches. Germline assignment: CDR1 SQVTM and CDR2 ANQGSEA. CDR3 length: 13 residues. In DNA form, the CDR3 reads TGCAGCGTTAATAGCGGGAGGGCCCACGAGCAGTACTTC. Amino acids: CSVNSGRAHEQYF.

This sequence joins TRBV5-6 and TRBJ2-3, with D possibly matching TRBD1 (6 bases). The CDR3 has 15 amino acids. V shed 0 bases and J shed 5 bases, with 13 bases lying between them. CDR1 is SGHDT and CDR2 is YYEEEE in the germline V gene. The CDR3 DNA reads as TGTGCCAGCAGCTTGGGTCCAGGGGAGCAAGATACGCAGTATTTT. It specifies CASSLGPGEQDTQYF.

This chain uses TRBV5-1 with TRBJ2-3, with 7 positions matching TRBD2. CDR1 SGHRS and CDR2 YFSETQ come from the germline V gene. This CDR3 spans 15 amino acids. Trimming cost V 3 bases and J 3 bases; bases outside gene matches: 7. DNA of the CDR3: TGCGCCAGCAGCTGGGAGCGGGATGGGACAGATACGCAGTATTTT. This sequence encodes CASSWERDGTDTQYF.